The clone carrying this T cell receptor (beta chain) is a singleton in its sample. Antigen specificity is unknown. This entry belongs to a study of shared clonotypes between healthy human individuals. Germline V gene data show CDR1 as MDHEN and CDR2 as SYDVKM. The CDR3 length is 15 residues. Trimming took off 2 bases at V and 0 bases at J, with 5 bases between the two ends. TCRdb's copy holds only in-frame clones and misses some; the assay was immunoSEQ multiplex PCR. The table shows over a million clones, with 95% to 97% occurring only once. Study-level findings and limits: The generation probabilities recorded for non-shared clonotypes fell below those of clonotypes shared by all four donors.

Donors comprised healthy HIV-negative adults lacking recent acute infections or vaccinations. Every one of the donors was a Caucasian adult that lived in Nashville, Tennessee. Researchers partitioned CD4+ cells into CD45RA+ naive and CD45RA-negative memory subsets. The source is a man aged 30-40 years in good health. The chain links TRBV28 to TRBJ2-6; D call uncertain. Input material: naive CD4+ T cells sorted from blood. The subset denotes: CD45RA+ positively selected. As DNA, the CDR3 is TGTGCCAGCAGTTTAAGCCACTCTGGGGCCAACGTCCTGACTTTC. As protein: CASSLSHSGANVLTF. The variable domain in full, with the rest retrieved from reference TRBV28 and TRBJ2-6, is DVKVTQSSRYLVKRTGEKVFLECVQDMDHENMFWYRQDPGLGLRLIYFSYDVKMKEKGDIPEGYSVSREKKERFSLILESASTNQTSMYLCASSLSHSGANVLTFGAGSRLTVL.